This T cell receptor beta chain comes out of a study of CDR3 diversity in severe acne. CDR3 length equals 13 residues. Germline CDR1 reads SGHTA; CDR2 reads FQGTGA. V was clipped by 4 bases and J by 7 bases; unmatched bases: 2. TCRdb ran MiXCR on the PCR reads and lists one entry per CDR3 protein. The sample carries approximately 90,000 distinct CDR3 sequences, over 45% recorded once. The sequenced sample was blood. The rearrangement links TRBV7-3 to TRBJ2-1, with 9 bases fitting TRBD1. This sequence originates from a male donor in good health, serving as a control. CDR3 nucleotides: TGTGCCAGCAGCTCCGGGACAGGGAATGAGCAGTTCTTC. The encoded protein is CASSSGTGNEQFF.